This TCR beta chain was profiled in a study of vaccination and CD4 T cells after COVID-19. The germline V and J ends were trimmed by 0 bases and 3 bases, with 17 bases remaining between them. From germline, CDR1 is DFQATT and CDR2 SNEGSKA (reference sequence). The length of the CDR3 is 16 residues. In regard to this clonotype: Its antigen is still unknown.

Findings of the study overall: Vaccine-specific clones in convalescent patients were spike mono-reactive in 304 of 307 cases.

Treatment given: roughly nine-day PBMC culture with coronavirus spike peptide pools or control peptides (ViraFEST assay). Spanning March to December 2020, the positive PCR dates came before US Alpha, Beta and Delta variants. Cultured CD4+ T-cell DNA underwent Oncomine TCR Beta short-read sequencing. Each CDR3 protein is one row after TCRdb ran MiXCR on the PCR reads. This table holds under 20,000 distinct CDR3 sequences, 40% to 55% found once. The chain couples TRBV20-1 to TRBJ2-5; no clear D. The sample here was CD4+ T cells from blood, cultured in vitro, taken after SARS-CoV-2 vaccination. This receptor was identified in a human donor who had recovered from COVID-19. The CDR3 bases are TGCAGTGCTAGAGATAGCCAATCCCCAAAAAAAGAGACCCAGTACTTC. Its translation is CSARDSQSPKKETQYF.